These 20 T cell receptor beta chains originate from one sample sequenced in a study of T cell clones after liver transplantation. The protocol was immunoSEQ multiplex PCR, while the TCRdb copy is restricted to in-frame clones and leaves out a portion. Of about 120,000 clones listed, approximately 90% are singletons. The sample consisted of CD4+ T cells from blood, taken 12 months after liver transplant. Every receptor here comes from a human patient who received a liver transplant. A subset of T cells may come from the graft donor.

The chain employs TRBV9 and TRBJ1-4; D remains unclear. This CDR3 comprises 15 residues. CDR1 SGDLS and CDR2 YYNGEE come from the germline V gene. V dropped 4 bases and J dropped 3 bases, with 13 bases sitting between them. CDR3 in amino acids: CASSPWKGANEKLFF. DNA for the CDR3: TGTGCCAGCAGCCCGTGGAAGGGTGCTAATGAAAAACTGTTTTTT.

J is TRBJ2-7 and V is TRBV27; D is unclear. Trimming took off 4 bases at V and 9 bases at J, with 22 bases between the two ends. Germline CDR1 and CDR2: MNHEY and SMNVEV (reference sequence). The CDR3 sequence is 15 residues long. This CDR3 is CASSSTAPPIGWQYF. The CDR3 nucleotides read TGTGCCAGCAGTTCCACCGCACCTCCCATTGGTTGGCAGTACTTC.

This clone came up a few times. The chain carries TRBV2 and TRBJ2-7; 7 bases match TRBD2. Per germline, CDR1 SNHLY and CDR2 FYNNEI. The CDR3 loop spans 14 amino acids. The trim removed 11 bases at V and 4 bases at J, leaving 14 bases unmatched. The CDR3: CASRPPLAAYEQYF. The CDR3 nucleotides read TGTGCCTCCAGGCCCCCTCTAGCGGCTTACGAGCAGTACTTC.

CDR3 amino acids: CASSRTGATNEKLFF. The CDR3 DNA is TGTGCCAGCAGTCGAACGGGGGCAACTAATGAAAAACTGTTTTTT. The chain couples TRBV7-9 to TRBJ1-4; TRBD1 might be the D (5 bases). Germline V CDR1 and CDR2: SEHNR, FQNEAQ (reference sequence). Trimming cost V 6 bases and J 0 bases, with 11 bases left between them. This CDR3 spans 15 amino acids.

V gene TRBV5-1 combines with J gene TRBJ1-1, with D unclear. The CDR3 runs to 13 residues. The V end was cut by 4 bases, the J end by 6 bases, with 13 bases between. Per germline, CDR1 SGHRS and CDR2 YFSETQ. The CDR3 sequence: CASSAVPVAEAFF. The CDR3 coding sequence is TGCGCCAGCAGCGCTGTCCCCGTGGCTGAAGCTTTCTTT.

This chain links TRBV5-6 with TRBJ1-2; D not resolved. This CDR3 is 14 amino acids long. Trimming shortened V by 5 bases and J by 4 bases, and 15 bases separated the two germline ends. The germline V gene encodes CDR1 SGHDT and CDR2 YYEEEE. The CDR3 is CASRARLLGYGYTF. In DNA, the CDR3 is TGTGCCAGCAGGGCGCGGCTGCTCGGCTATGGCTACACCTTC.

This clone was recorded once. V is TRBV15 and J is TRBJ2-2; no clear D gene. CDR3 length: 15 residues. Germline V CDR1 and CDR2: LNHNV, YYDKDF (reference sequence). The germline V and J ends were trimmed by 0 bases and 3 bases, with 8 bases remaining between them. CDR3 nucleotides: TGTGCCACCAGCAGAGACCACCAAGACACCGGGGAGCTGTTTTTT. Protein: CATSRDHQDTGELFF.

This clone was observed once. Here the CDR3 DNA reads TGTGTCGCCAAGGGGGCCGAGAATCAGCCCCAGCATTTT. Amino acids: CVAKGAENQPQHF. The chain uses TRBV12-5 and TRBJ1-5; 7 bases line up with TRBD1. This CDR3 is 13 amino acids long. The germline V gene has CDR1 LGHNT and CDR2 FRNRAP. Complete variable domain (other parts from reference TRBV12-5 and TRBJ1-5): DARVTQTPRHKVTEMGQEVTMRCQPILGHNTVFWYRQTMMQGLELLAYFRNRAPLDDSGMPKDRFSAEMPDATLATLKIQPSEPRDSAVYFCVAKGAENQPQHFGDGTRLSIL.

CDR3 protein: CASSPGANVLTF. Written as DNA, the CDR3 is TGTGCCAGCAGTCCTGGGGCCAACGTCCTGACTTTC. This chain uses TRBV11-2 with TRBJ2-6; D is unclear. CDR3 length equals 12 residues. The germline V and J ends were trimmed by 6 bases and 2 bases, with 2 bases remaining between them. Germline assignment: CDR1 SGHAT and CDR2 FQNNGV.

The V gene is TRBV4-3, the J gene TRBJ2-1; D gene unclear. V was cut by 0 bases and J by 0 bases, with 12 bases left in between. The germline V gene encodes CDR1 LGHNA and CDR2 YSLEER. The CDR3 is made up of 17 amino acids. DNA of the CDR3: TGCGCCAGCAGCCAAGATCGTGTACCCTTCTCCTACAATGAGCAGTTCTTC. Residues: CASSQDRVPFSYNEQFF.

This chain links TRBV2 with TRBJ2-2; D ambiguous. The CDR3 runs 16 residues. The V gene's germline CDR1 is SNHLY and CDR2 FYNNEI. V dropped 4 bases and J dropped 1 base, with 13 bases sitting between them. The CDR3 DNA is TGTGCCAGCAGTGTCTCTGGCAGCGTGAACACCGGGGAGCTGTTTTTT. Protein product: CASSVSGSVNTGELFF.

The chain uses TRBV2 and TRBJ2-7; D is unclear. Germline CDR1 reads SNHLY; CDR2 reads FYNNEI. The CDR3 spans 14 residues. The V and J ends lost 5 bases and 1 base respectively, with 12 bases between them. CDR3: CASSRRTASYEQYF. Written as DNA, the CDR3 is TGTGCCAGCAGTAGAAGGACGGCTTCCTACGAGCAGTACTTC.

This rearrangement joins TRBV6-1 to TRBJ2-2; D unresolved. CDR3 length: 14 residues. The germline V and J ends were trimmed by 3 bases and 1 base, with 6 bases remaining between them. Germline CDR1 is MNHNS and CDR2 is SASEGT. CDR3 DNA: TGTGCCAGCAGTGATAACGGGAACACCGGGGAGCTGTTTTTT. It translates to CASSDNGNTGELFF.

The gene calls are TRBV2 and TRBJ2-5; D tentatively reads TRBD1 or TRBD2 (8 bases each). The CDR3 extends over 16 amino acids. Germline CDR1 and CDR2: SNHLY and FYNNEI. V was trimmed by 1 base and J by 3 bases, leaving 15 bases between them. The CDR3 nucleotides read TGTGCCAGCAGTGAAGTAGCGGGACAGGAGAAAGAGACCCAGTACTTC. Protein: CASSEVAGQEKETQYF.

V and J are TRBV11-3 and TRBJ2-1; D not certain. CDR1 SGHNT and CDR2 YENEEA come from the germline V gene. This CDR3 has 15 amino acids. V shed 5 bases and J shed 0 bases, with 11 bases lying between them. The CDR3: CASSPYLRSYNEQFF. CDR3 coding DNA: TGTGCCAGCAGCCCGTACCTTCGCTCCTACAATGAGCAGTTCTTC.

The chain employs TRBV7-6 and TRBJ2-5; unclear D gene. The CDR3 loop spans 14 amino acids. V was shortened by 1 base and J by 4 bases, with 10 bases between the two germline ends. Germline loops: CDR1 SGHVS, CDR2 FNYEAQ. CDR3: CASSLVSRGETQYF. The CDR3 DNA follows: TGTGCCAGCAGCTTAGTTTCCAGAGGAGAGACCCAGTACTTC.

This clone was recorded once. The chain joins TRBV28 to TRBJ2-4, with TRBD1 matching 7 bases. J was trimmed by 15 bases and V by 3 bases; bases with no gene match: 5. Germline V CDR1 and CDR2: MDHEN, SYDVKM. CDR3 size: 11 residues. Here the CDR3 reads CASSFGRDRYF. The DNA of the CDR3 is TGTGCCAGCAGTTTTGGCCGGGACAGGTACTTC.

Worth noting for this clone: Other DNA sequences of this sample code for an identical CDR3. J is TRBJ2-1 and V is TRBV9; D is ambiguous. V was clipped by 0 bases and J by 1 base, with 5 bases between them. CDR1 is SGDLS, CDR2 YYNGEE, per germline. This CDR3 is 14 amino acids long. The CDR3 region has the DNA TGTGCCAGCAGCGTAGCAGGTTCCTACAATGAGCAGTTCTTC. It codes for CASSVAGSYNEQFF.

The chain links TRBV5-6 to TRBJ2-7, with D maybe TRBD2 (6 bases). V lost 4 bases and J 4 bases, leaving 15 bases between the germline ends. The CDR3 loop spans 14 amino acids. Germline CDR1 and CDR2: SGHDT and YYEEEE. CDR3: CASSRDRGWYEQYF. As DNA, the CDR3 is TGTGCCAGCAGCCGGGACCGGGGGTGGTACGAGCAGTACTTC.

The chain recombines TRBV15 with TRBJ2-2; the D is unclear. V was trimmed by 0 bases and J by 5 bases, leaving 7 bases between them. CDR3 length: 14 amino acids. Germline V gene lookup returns CDR1 LNHNV and CDR2 YYDKDF (reference sequence). CDR3 sequence reads: CATSRDLGTGELFF. The CDR3 DNA follows: TGTGCCACCAGCAGAGATTTGGGGACCGGGGAGCTGTTTTTT.